This T cell receptor beta chain appears in the sequencing data of a study of T cell responses to AZD1222 COVID-19 vaccine. V was clipped by 6 bases and J by 5 bases; unmatched bases: 15. The CDR3 has 16 amino acids. Germline CDR1 reads MDHEN; CDR2 reads SYDVKM. Sequencing used immunoSEQ multiplex PCR; TCRdb keeps in-frame clones, though not all of them. This sample has around 180,000 clones; about 90% occur once, and the top ten carry 2.7%. With respect to this clone: Antigen unknown.

General observations from the study: Just a handful of people given AZD1222 tested seropositive at baseline. A mostly white British donor set with more females was recruited, and clonal diversity was possibly underestimated. In the spike-specific TCR repertoire, nearly half reportedly target unmutated variant regions.

The chain employs TRBV28 and TRBJ2-7; 8 bases are shared with TRBD1. Source: peripheral blood, taken on day 0 of MenACWY control vaccination. The sequence derives from an adult in good health. The CDR3 spells CASRSPPRGRFNEQYF. DNA of the CDR3: TGTGCCAGCAGATCCCCTCCCAGGGGGCGTTTCAACGAGCAGTACTTC.